A selection of T cell receptor beta chains follows, all from one sample in a study of blood T cells in healthy people across ages. From the 5' RACE reads, TCRdb called clonotypes with MiXCR, one entry per CDR3 protein. The profile shows 1,800,000 or so distinct CDR3 sequences, about two fifths of them singletons. The sample comprised blood. These receptors all come from a human donor in good health. Each CDR3 is given with its conserved first and last residue. A D gene is named only where the DNA matches it firmly. The size of a clone is reported for some rows only, either as once, few or many, or as a class for expanded clones.

>TRBV4-3|TRBJ1-2|.|few
TGCGCCAGCAGCCAAGGGACACCATATGGCTACACCTTC
CASSQGTPYGYTF
>TRBV28|TRBJ1-5|.|.
TGTGCCAGCAGTTTTGGTGTGGGTAGCAATCAGCCCCAGCATTTT
CASSFGVGSNQPQHF
>TRBV4-3|TRBJ2-7|TRBD2|.
TGCGCCAGCAGCCAAGTCCCGACTAGCGGGGGACGATACGAGCAGTACTTC
CASSQVPTSGGRYEQYF
>TRBV12-3/TRBV12-4|TRBJ1-1|.|.
TGTGCCAGCAGTCTCGATCCTTATTCGAACACTGAAGCTTTCTTT
CASSLDPYSNTEAFF
>TRBV28|TRBJ1-2|.|.
TGTGCCAGCACTTACAGGGCGGGAGGCTACACCTTC
CASTYRAGGYTF
>TRBV2|TRBJ1-2|.|once
TGTGCCAGCACTACGGGGTCCGGACGGAACTATGGCTACACCTTC
CASTTGSGRNYGYTF
>TRBV28|TRBJ2-4|.|few
TGTGCCAGCAGTTTCTCTTCGACTCTTTGGATTCAGTACTTC
CASSFSSTLWIQYF
>TRBV12-5|TRBJ1-1|TRBD1|.
TGTGCTAGTTGGGACCCGAGAACAGGGGAGAACACTGAAGCTTTCTTT
CASWDPRTGENTEAFF
>TRBV27|TRBJ2-5|.|.
TGTGCCAGCAGTCCATTCGCAACGGTAGAGACCCAGTACTTC
CASSPFATVETQYF
>TRBV7-2|TRBJ1-4|.|.
TGTGCCAGCAGCTTATCTCCCCGGGGGCTTGGTGCTGAAAAACTGTTTTTT
CASSLSPRGLGAEKLFF
>TRBV6-5|TRBJ2-7|.|many
TGTGCCAGCAGTAACTCGGGTAACACGTACGAGCAGTACTTC
CASSNSGNTYEQYF
>TRBV29-1|TRBJ2-3|.|few
TGCACCATTGGAGGGGGAGATACGCAGTATTTT
CTIGGGDTQYF
>TRBV24-1|TRBJ2-7|.|few
TGTGCCACCAGTGATGTACAGCGACCCTACGAGCAGTACTTC
CATSDVQRPYEQYF
>TRBV5-1|TRBJ2-7|TRBD2|.
TGCGCCAGCAGCTTCCGTGGGACTAGCGGGGGCGCCGAGCAGTACTTC
CASSFRGTSGGAEQYF
>TRBV20-1|TRBJ2-1|.|.
TGCAGTGCTAGAGACCGGGACTTCGTATCCTACAATGAGCAGTTCTTC
CSARDRDFVSYNEQFF
>TRBV20-1|TRBJ2-1|TRBD2|.
TGCAGTGGCCAGTTCGCCCAGCGGGGGGGCGATGAGCAGTTCTTC
CSGQFAQRGGDEQFF
>TRBV5-4|TRBJ2-7|TRBD2|.
TGTGCCAGCAGCTTCGAACTAGCGGGGGGTTACGAGCAGTACTTC
CASSFELAGGYEQYF
>TRBV4-1|TRBJ2-5|.|.
TGCGCCAGCAGCCAAGAGCCGTGGAACGTCGCCCAAGAGACCCAGTACTTC
CASSQEPWNVAQETQYF
>TRBV12-3/TRBV12-4|TRBJ2-3|.|.
TGTGCCAGCAGTTTTAGCGTTGGGACAGATACGCAGTATTTT
CASSFSVGTDTQYF
>TRBV4-3|TRBJ2-7|TRBD1|.
TGCGCCAGCGGCCAGGAAAACAGGGGGCTCTACGAGCAGTACTTC
CASGQENRGLYEQYF
>TRBV2|TRBJ1-2|.|.
TGTGCCAGCTTTGGGACGGATTATGGCTACACCTTC
CASFGTDYGYTF
>TRBV19|TRBJ1-5|.|.
TGTGCCAGTAGTTTTTCCTATCAAAATCAGCCCCAGCATTTT
CASSFSYQNQPQHF
>TRBV20-1|TRBJ2-5|.|.
TGCAGTGTTCCCCAAGGGTCCAAGACGTACTTC
CSVPQGSKTYF
>TRBV5-1|TRBJ2-1|.|few
TGCGCCAGCAAGGACGGTAGGGTCAACAATGAGCAGTTCTTC
CASKDGRVNNEQFF
>TRBV20-1|TRBJ2-3|.|.
TGCAGTGCTAGATACGGCACAGATACGCAGTATTTT
CSARYGTDTQYF
>TRBV7-2|TRBJ2-1|.|few
TGTGCCAGCAGCTTAGTATGGCAGGGCGTCTCCTACAATGAGCAGTTCTTC
CASSLVWQGVSYNEQFF
>TRBV20-1|TRBJ2-1|.|few
TGCAGTGCTGATAGGGGGGCCTACAATGAGCAGTTCTTC
CSADRGAYNEQFF
>TRBV29-1|TRBJ2-7|TRBD2|.
TGCAGCGCCGGGGGGAGGGAGCAACACGAGCAGTACTTC
CSAGGREQHEQYF
>TRBV12-5|TRBJ1-2|.|.
TGTGCTAGTGGTTTTAATCTCTTCGGGGGGCTCGATGGCTACACCTTC
CASGFNLFGGLDGYTF
>TRBV24-1|TRBJ2-3|.|few
TGTGCCACCAGTGGTCCCAGTGCAGATACGCAGTATTTT
CATSGPSADTQYF
>TRBV7-9|TRBJ1-1|.|few
TGTGCCAGCAGCTTGCAGATTAAGAACACTGAAGCTTTCTTT
CASSLQIKNTEAFF
>TRBV15|TRBJ2-6|.|.
TGTGCCACCAGTCCTGTCCCGTCTGGGGCCAACGTCCTGACTTTC
CATSPVPSGANVLTF
>TRBV12-3/TRBV12-4|TRBJ1-4|.|.
TGTGCCAGCAGCCCCGTGGGGGTGGGAAATGAAAAACTGTTTTTT
CASSPVGVGNEKLFF
>TRBV5-1|TRBJ2-2|TRBD1|.
TGCGCCAGCAGCGACAGGGCGAACACCGGGGAGCTGTTTTTT
CASSDRANTGELFF
>TRBV4-3|TRBJ2-7|.|few
TGCGCCAGCAGCCAAGTCCTAGCCCCACCCAACGAGCAGTACTTC
CASSQVLAPPNEQYF
>TRBV20-1|TRBJ2-7|.|.
TGCAGTGCTAGTCCAGGGACCTACGAGCAGTACTTC
CSASPGTYEQYF
>TRBV7-9|TRBJ1-2|.|.
TGTGCCAGCAGCTTTAAGAACCCACGCCCGAACTCTAACTATGGCTACACCTTC
CASSFKNPRPNSNYGYTF
>TRBV15|TRBJ2-3|.|.
TGTGCCACCAGCAGAGATTTCCCCACAGATACGCAGTATTTT
CATSRDFPTDTQYF
>TRBV20-1|TRBJ2-7|.|few
TGCAGTGCTACGGTGGCCGAACCCTACGAGCAGTACTTC
CSATVAEPYEQYF
>TRBV12-3/TRBV12-4|TRBJ1-4|.|.
TGTGCCAGCAGCTGGGCGAGAAATACTGAAAAACTGTTTTTT
CASSWARNTEKLFF
>TRBV7-2|TRBJ1-2|.|few
TGTGCCAGCAGCCCAGAGGGTTTAGGCTACACCTTC
CASSPEGLGYTF
>TRBV12-3/TRBV12-4|TRBJ1-5|TRBD1|.
TGTGCCAGCAGTCGACAGGGGGCCGGAACCCAGCATTTT
CASSRQGAGTQHF
>TRBV2|TRBJ1-2|TRBD1|.
TGTGCCAGCTCCCCAGGGGGACCCTGGACTTATGGCTACACCTTC
CASSPGGPWTYGYTF
>TRBV7-2|TRBJ2-5|TRBD2|many
TGTGCCAGCAGCCCCTTAGCGGGGCGGGAGACCCAGTACTTC
CASSPLAGRETQYF
>TRBV10-3|TRBJ2-5|TRBD2|.
TGTGCCATCAGTACTAACTCACTAGCGGGGGTTCAAGAGACCCAGTACTTC
CAISTNSLAGVQETQYF